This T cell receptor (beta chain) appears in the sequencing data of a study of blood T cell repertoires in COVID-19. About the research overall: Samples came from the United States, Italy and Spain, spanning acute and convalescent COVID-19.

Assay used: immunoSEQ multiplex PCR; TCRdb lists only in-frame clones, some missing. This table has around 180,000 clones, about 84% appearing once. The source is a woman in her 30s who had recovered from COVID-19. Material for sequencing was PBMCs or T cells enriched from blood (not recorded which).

The chain's CDR3 is CASSFGSQETQYF. CDR3 coding DNA: TGTGCCAGCAGTTTCGGGAGCCAAGAGACCCAGTACTTC. The J gene is TRBJ2-5, the V gene TRBV12-3 or TRBV12-4; perhaps TRBD2 as D (6 bases). V was cut by 3 bases and J by 1 base, with 6 bases left in between. The CDR3 totals 13 residues.